This T cell receptor beta chain was profiled in a study of cytomegalovirus exposure and HLA in healthy donors. Study-wide points: The HLA-A and HLA-B alleles of most subjects were reportedly predicted accurately from TCR beta sequences. When the data were analyzed later, several of the most significant clusters appeared to be linked to common viral pathogens.

About this clone: Its target is not known.

The PCR ran on 60 Vbeta and 13 Jbeta primers. Method: immunoSEQ multiplex PCR; TCRdb's copy keeps in-frame clones and lacks some. The table shows under 200,000 clones, with around 80% occurring only once. Trimming left V 8 bases short and J 0 bases short, with 11 bases between. The germline CDR1 and CDR2 sequences are LGHNT and FRNRAP. This CDR3 spans 14 amino acids. The chain links TRBV12-5 to TRBJ1-3, with D hard to call. Input material: PBMCs. The receptor's source is a woman aged 40-49 years in good health and CMV-seronegative. The CDR3 protein is CASTIALSGNTIYF. In DNA form, the CDR3 reads TGTGCTAGTACGATCGCACTCTCTGGAAACACCATATATTTT.